These T cell receptor beta chains were read from a single sample in a study of blood T cell repertoires in COVID-19. Clones were sequenced by immunoSEQ multiplex PCR, and TCRdb holds only the in-frame ones, with some missing. The table includes around 370,000 clones, 88% detected once. Sequenced input: PBMCs or T cells enriched from blood (not recorded which). The receptors here all came from a woman aged 18 to 35 who had recovered from COVID-19. Both conserved end residues are part of each CDR3. Each record gives: D gene, J gene, clone size, V gene, CDR3 protein, CDR3 DNA. D genes are given only for firm matches. Clone size is stated in some rows and not others, as once, few, many or a class when expanded.

>NA|TRBJ1-1|NA|TRBV19
CASSIGNKMNTEAFF
TGTGCCAGTAGTATAGGAAACAAGATGAACACTGAAGCTTTCTTT
>NA|TRBJ1-2|NA|TRBV29-1
CSVGKGNGYTF
TGCAGCGTTGGGAAGGGGAACGGCTACACCTTC
>NA|TRBJ1-1|NA|TRBV5-1
CASSPNGIGDTEAFF
TGCGCCAGCAGCCCGAACGGGATTGGGGACACTGAAGCTTTCTTT
>NA|TRBJ2-3|NA|TRBV30
CAWSVGGWTDTQYF
TGTGCCTGGAGTGTAGGGGGTTGGACAGATACGCAGTATTTT
>NA|TRBJ2-7|NA|TRBV28
CASSLWVQGYEQYF
TGTGCCAGCAGTTTATGGGTCCAGGGCTACGAGCAGTACTTC
>NA|TRBJ2-7|once|TRBV7-8
CASSLTSYEQYF
TGTGCCAGCAGCCTCACTAGTTACGAGCAGTACTTC
>TRBD1|TRBJ2-7|NA|TRBV29-1
CSVHSDRPPYEQYF
TGCAGCGTCCACTCGGACAGGCCCCCCTACGAGCAGTACTTC
>TRBD1|TRBJ1-6|once|TRBV2
CASSEARAGGYNSPLHF
TGTGCCAGCAGTGAAGCGCGGGCAGGGGGCTATAATTCACCCCTCCACTTT
>NA|TRBJ2-2|NA|TRBV10-1
CASSESMGRGTGELFF
TGCGCCAGCAGTGAGTCTATGGGGCGCGGCACCGGGGAGCTGTTTTTT
>NA|TRBJ1-4|NA|TRBV15
CATSRDMAVFNEKLFF
TGTGCCACCAGCAGAGATATGGCCGTGTTTAATGAAAAACTGTTTTTT
>NA|TRBJ2-7|NA|TRBV18
CASSSNYEQYF
TGTGCCAGCTCGTCTAACTACGAGCAGTACTTC
>TRBD2|TRBJ2-7|NA|TRBV5-4
CASSLWGSGDVYEQYF
TGTGCCAGCAGCTTGTGGGGGAGCGGGGATGTCTACGAGCAGTACTTC
>TRBD1|TRBJ2-7|NA|TRBV18
CASSPTGVEQYF
TGTGCCAGCTCCCCTACAGGGGTCGAGCAGTACTTC
>NA|TRBJ1-6|NA|TRBV27
CASSLSWGLPYNSPLHF
TGTGCCAGCAGTTTATCGTGGGGGCTCCCCTATAATTCACCCCTCCACTTT
>NA|TRBJ1-2|NA|TRBV9
CASSVFTDPNYGYTF
TGTGCCAGCAGCGTATTTACAGACCCGAACTATGGCTACACCTTC
>TRBD1|TRBJ2-5|NA|TRBV30
CAWSPLGQGQETQYF
TGTGCCTGGAGTCCATTAGGACAGGGGCAAGAGACCCAGTACTTC
>NA|TRBJ1-5|once|TRBV7-2
CASSSGEGYLGNQPQHF
TGTGCCAGCAGCTCAGGGGAGGGGTACTTAGGCAATCAGCCCCAGCATTTT
>NA|TRBJ1-1|NA|TRBV5-5
CASSRGPRAGSGTEAFF
TGTGCCAGCAGCCGTGGCCCCAGGGCCGGGTCGGGCACTGAAGCTTTCTTT
>TRBD1|TRBJ2-7|NA|TRBV28
CASRTGTGSYEQYF
TGTGCCAGCAGGACCGGGACAGGGTCCTACGAGCAGTACTTC
>NA|TRBJ1-1|NA|TRBV6-5
CASSPIGVYAFF
TGTGCCAGCAGCCCCATTGGAGTGTATGCTTTCTTT
>NA|TRBJ2-5|NA|TRBV2
CASSEDPRVGTQYF
TGTGCCAGCAGTGAAGACCCTAGAGTGGGGACCCAGTACTTC
>NA|TRBJ1-5|once|TRBV19
CASSNWGVDQPQHF
TGTGCCAGTAGTAATTGGGGAGTCGATCAGCCCCAGCATTTT
>NA|TRBJ1-2|NA|TRBV4-2
CASSQDGGHNYGYTF
TGTGCCAGCAGCCAAGATGGCGGACACAACTATGGCTACACCTTC
>TRBD1|TRBJ2-7|NA|TRBV6-4
CASSDRTGKVLCYEQYF
TGTGCCAGCAGTGACCGGACAGGGAAGGTGTTGTGCTACGAGCAGTACTTC
>TRBD1|TRBJ1-2|NA|TRBV15
CATSTKRDSYGYTF
TGTGCCACCAGCACCAAACGGGACAGCTATGGCTACACCTTC
>NA|TRBJ1-5|NA|TRBV4-3
CASSQDRGRSQPQHF
TGCGCCAGCAGCCAAGACAGGGGCCGATCTCAGCCCCAGCATTTT
>NA|TRBJ2-7|NA|TRBV5-6
CASSLSVYEQYF
TGTGCCAGCAGCTTGTCCGTATACGAGCAGTACTTC
>TRBD2|TRBJ2-3|NA|TRBV10-3
CAISESRGGNTDTQYF
TGTGCCATCAGTGAGTCCCGCGGGGGTAACACAGATACGCAGTATTTT
>NA|TRBJ2-3|once|TRBV7-2
CASSFRQGYTDTQYF
TGTGCCAGCAGCTTCCGCCAGGGATACACAGATACGCAGTATTTT
>TRBD1|TRBJ1-1|NA|TRBV15
CATSRELYRGDTEAFF
TGTGCCACCAGCAGAGAGTTGTACAGGGGGGACACTGAAGCTTTCTTT
>NA|TRBJ1-1|NA|TRBV6-5
CASGQNTEAFF
TGTGCCAGTGGACAGAACACTGAAGCTTTCTTT
>NA|TRBJ2-2|NA|TRBV9
CASSPGGHTGELFF
TGTGCCAGCAGTCCAGGGGGGCACACCGGGGAGCTGTTTTTT
>NA|TRBJ2-3|NA|TRBV7-3
CASSQSAGDTQYF
TGTGCCAGCAGCCAAAGCGCGGGCGATACGCAGTATTTT
>TRBD2|TRBJ2-3|NA|TRBV9
CASSGHPGGATDTQYF
TGTGCCAGCAGCGGTCATCCCGGGGGGGCCACAGATACGCAGTATTTT
>TRBD1|TRBJ1-6|NA|TRBV19
CASRQGGDNSPLHF
TGTGCCAGTAGACAGGGGGGAGATAATTCACCCCTCCACTTT
>NA|TRBJ2-2|NA|TRBV7-3
CASKPNAAAGELFF
TGTGCCAGCAAACCCAACGCCGCGGCCGGGGAGCTGTTTTTT
>TRBD1|TRBJ2-2|NA|TRBV6-5
CASSLRTGVTGELFF
TGTGCCAGCAGTCTTCGGACAGGGGTAACCGGGGAGCTGTTTTTT
>NA|TRBJ2-7|NA|TRBV6-1
CASSELGGLRAYEQYF
TGTGCCAGCAGTGAGTTGGGAGGACTCCGTGCCTACGAGCAGTACTTC
>NA|TRBJ2-7|NA|TRBV19
CASSIPGREQYF
TGTGCCAGTAGTATCCCTGGGAGGGAGCAGTACTTC
>NA|TRBJ2-7|few|TRBV7-9
CASSPAGHYEQYF
TGTGCCAGCAGCCCCGCGGGGCACTACGAGCAGTACTTC
>NA|TRBJ2-2|NA|TRBV6-5
CASSYSQGTGELFF
TGTGCCAGCAGTTACTCCCAGGGAACCGGGGAGCTGTTTTTT
>NA|TRBJ1-2|NA|TRBV5-4
CASSLAAVDGYTF
TGTGCCAGCAGCTTGGCCGCGGTCGATGGCTACACCTTC
>TRBD1|TRBJ1-2|NA|TRBV27
CASSFRGQGHGYTF
TGTGCCAGCAGTTTTAGGGGACAGGGTCATGGCTACACCTTC
>TRBD1|TRBJ1-4|once|TRBV6-5
CASSKGQGAGEKLFF
TGTGCCAGCAGTAAGGGACAGGGGGCGGGAGAAAAACTGTTTTTT
>TRBD1|TRBJ1-5|NA|TRBV18
CASSPDRANQPQHF
TGTGCCAGCTCGCCCGACAGGGCAAATCAGCCCCAGCATTTT
>NA|TRBJ1-5|NA|TRBV29-1
CSVVQGRGQPQHF
TGCAGCGTTGTTCAGGGAAGGGGTCAGCCCCAGCATTTT
>NA|TRBJ1-5|NA|TRBV7-8
CASSLGAGISGNQPQHF
TGTGCCAGCAGCTTAGGGGCGGGGATTTCCGGCAATCAGCCCCAGCATTTT
>NA|TRBJ1-1|once|TRBV7-6
CASRIDEVVDTEAFF
TGTGCCAGCAGAATTGATGAGGTGGTGGACACTGAAGCTTTCTTT
>TRBD1|TRBJ1-2|NA|TRBV6-5
CASSYSGQGGGYTF
TGTGCCAGCAGTTACTCGGGACAGGGAGGTGGCTACACCTTC
>NA|TRBJ1-1|few|TRBV28
CASSLARLNTEAFF
TGTGCCAGCAGTTTAGCCAGGCTGAACACTGAAGCTTTCTTT